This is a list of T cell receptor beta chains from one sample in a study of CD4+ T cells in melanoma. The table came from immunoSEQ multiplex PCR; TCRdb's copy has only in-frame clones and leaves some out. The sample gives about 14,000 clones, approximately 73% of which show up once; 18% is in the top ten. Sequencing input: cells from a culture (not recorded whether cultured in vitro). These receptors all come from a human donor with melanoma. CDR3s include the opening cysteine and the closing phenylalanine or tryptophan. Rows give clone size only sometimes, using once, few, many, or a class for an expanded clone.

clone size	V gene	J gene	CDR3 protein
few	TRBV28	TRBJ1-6	CASRGSGSPLHF
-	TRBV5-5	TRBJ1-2	CASRHGGAPTMAYGYTF
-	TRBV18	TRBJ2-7	CASSRGLAPLGYEQYF
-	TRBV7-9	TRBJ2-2	CASSLARAELFF
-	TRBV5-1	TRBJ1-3	CASSLWGQGNTIYF
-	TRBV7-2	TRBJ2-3	CASSSDRTSTDTQYF
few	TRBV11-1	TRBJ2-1	CASSLTSSLDLQFF
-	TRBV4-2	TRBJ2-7	CASSPRQPLQYEQYF
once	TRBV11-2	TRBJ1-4	CASSLVQPGGSYNGKLFF
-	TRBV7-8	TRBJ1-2	CASSLGTASGYGYTF
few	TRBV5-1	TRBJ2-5	CASSFGGDSGDQETQYF
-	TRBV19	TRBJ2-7	CASSITAGREQYF
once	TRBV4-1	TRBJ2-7	CASSQDWTLSSYEQYF
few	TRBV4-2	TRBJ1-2	CASSQALYGYTF
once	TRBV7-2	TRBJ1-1	CASSFVGRGQTEAFF
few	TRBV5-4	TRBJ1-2	CASSFQGANYGYTF
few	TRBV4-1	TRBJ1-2	CASSRASGQTNYGYTF
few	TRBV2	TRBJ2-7	CASGSGGVSYEQYF
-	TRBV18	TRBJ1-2	CASSPDSNYGYTF
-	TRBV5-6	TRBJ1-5	CASSRGTYSNQPQHF
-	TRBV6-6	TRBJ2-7	CASSYSSQGAKEQYF
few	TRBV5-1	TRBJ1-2	CASSAGRINYGYTF
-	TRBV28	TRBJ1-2	CASSFRVGGYTF
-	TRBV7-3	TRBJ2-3	CASSLQGSTDTQYF
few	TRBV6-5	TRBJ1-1	CASSYSWRKAEAFF
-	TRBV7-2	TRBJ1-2	CASSFGGEYGYTF
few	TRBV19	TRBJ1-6	CASPGTGNSPLHF
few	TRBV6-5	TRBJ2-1	CASSRLAGNNEQFF
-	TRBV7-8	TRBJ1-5	CASSLDWGRQGQPQHF
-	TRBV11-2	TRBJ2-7	CASSLASNLGEQYF
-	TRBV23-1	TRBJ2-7	CASRGRIEYEQYF
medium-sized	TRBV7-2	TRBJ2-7	CASSSDRGRYEQYF
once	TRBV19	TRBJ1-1	CASSAQGGDAFF
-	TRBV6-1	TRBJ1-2	CASDGTAPTNYGYTF
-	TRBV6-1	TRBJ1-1	CASGADTNTEAFF
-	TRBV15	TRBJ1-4	CATSRDLVGGGGKLFF
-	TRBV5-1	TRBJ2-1	CASSSFDGSSYNEQFF
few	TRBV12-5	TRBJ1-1	CASGQKMNTEAFF
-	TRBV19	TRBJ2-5	CASSIAASGGPDQETQYF
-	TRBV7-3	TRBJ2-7	CASSREGYEQYF
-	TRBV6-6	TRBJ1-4	CASSLDYNEKLFF
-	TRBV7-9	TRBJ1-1	CASSPHRETEAFF
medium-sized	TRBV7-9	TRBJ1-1	CASSEQGQAFF
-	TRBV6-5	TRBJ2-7	CASRPGLGTYEQYF